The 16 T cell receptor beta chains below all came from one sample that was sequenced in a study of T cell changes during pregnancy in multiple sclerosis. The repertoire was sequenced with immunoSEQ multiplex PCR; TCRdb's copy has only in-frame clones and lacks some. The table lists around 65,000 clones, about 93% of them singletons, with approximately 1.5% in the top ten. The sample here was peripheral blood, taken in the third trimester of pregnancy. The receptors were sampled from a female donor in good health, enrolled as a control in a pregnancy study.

The CDR3 DNA follows: TGTGCCAGTCAGGGGTTTGACAATCAGCCCCAGCATTTT. Encoded protein: CASQGFDNQPQHF. This chain connects TRBV19 to TRBJ1-5; tentatively, D is TRBD1 (6 bases). The length of the CDR3 is 13 residues. Germline values: CDR1 LNHDA, CDR2 SQIVND (reference sequence). V was clipped by 8 bases and J by 3 bases, with 11 bases between them.

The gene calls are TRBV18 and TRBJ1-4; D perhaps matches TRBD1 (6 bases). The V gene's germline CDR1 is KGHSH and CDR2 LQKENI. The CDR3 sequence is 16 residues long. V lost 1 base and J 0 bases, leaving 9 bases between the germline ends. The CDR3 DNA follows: TGTGCCAGCTCACCACTACAGGGTTCAACTAATGAAAAACTGTTTTTT. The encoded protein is CASSPLQGSTNEKLFF.

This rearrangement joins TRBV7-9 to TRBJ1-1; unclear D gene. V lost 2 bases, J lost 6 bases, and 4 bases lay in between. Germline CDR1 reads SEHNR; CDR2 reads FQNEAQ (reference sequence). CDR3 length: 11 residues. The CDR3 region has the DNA TGTGCCAGCAGCTTAAGAGCTGAAGCTTTCTTT. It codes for CASSLRAEAFF.

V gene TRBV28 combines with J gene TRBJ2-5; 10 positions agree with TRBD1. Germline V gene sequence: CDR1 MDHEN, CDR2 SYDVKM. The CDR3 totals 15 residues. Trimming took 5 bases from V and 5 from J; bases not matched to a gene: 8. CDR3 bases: TGTGCCAGCAGTCCACGACAGGGGGCGCGGGAGACCCAGTACTTC. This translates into CASSPRQGARETQYF.

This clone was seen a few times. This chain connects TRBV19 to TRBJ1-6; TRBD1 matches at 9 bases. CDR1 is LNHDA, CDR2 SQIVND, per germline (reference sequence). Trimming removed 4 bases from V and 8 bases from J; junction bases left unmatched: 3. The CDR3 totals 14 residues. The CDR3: CASSRGDRDSPLHF. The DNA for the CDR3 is TGTGCCAGTAGTAGGGGGGACAGGGATTCACCCCTCCACTTT.

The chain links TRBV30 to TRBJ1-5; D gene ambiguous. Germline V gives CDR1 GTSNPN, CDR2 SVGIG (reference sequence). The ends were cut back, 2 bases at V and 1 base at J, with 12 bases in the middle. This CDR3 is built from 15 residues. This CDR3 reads CAWSPLRGSNQPQHF. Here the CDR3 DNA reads TGTGCCTGGAGTCCCCTACGGGGAAGCAATCAGCCCCAGCATTTT.

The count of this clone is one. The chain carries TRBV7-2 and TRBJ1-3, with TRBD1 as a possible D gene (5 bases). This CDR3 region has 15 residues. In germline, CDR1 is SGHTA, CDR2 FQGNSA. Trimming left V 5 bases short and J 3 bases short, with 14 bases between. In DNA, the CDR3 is TGTGCCAGCAGCCCCGACAGTCCGGTTGGAAACACCATATATTTT. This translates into CASSPDSPVGNTIYF. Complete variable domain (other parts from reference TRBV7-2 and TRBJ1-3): GAGVSQSPSNKVTEKGKDVELRCDPISGHTALYWYRQSLGQGLEFLIYFQGNSAPDKSGLPSDRFSAERTGGSVSTLTIQRTQQEDSAVYLCASSPDSPVGNTIYFGEGSWLTVV.

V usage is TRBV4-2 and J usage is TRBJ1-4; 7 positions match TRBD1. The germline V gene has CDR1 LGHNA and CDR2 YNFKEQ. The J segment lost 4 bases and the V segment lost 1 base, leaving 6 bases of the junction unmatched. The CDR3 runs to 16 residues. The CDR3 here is CASSQGQGWNNEKLFF. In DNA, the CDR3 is TGTGCCAGCAGCCAAGGACAGGGCTGGAATAATGAAAAACTGTTTTTT.

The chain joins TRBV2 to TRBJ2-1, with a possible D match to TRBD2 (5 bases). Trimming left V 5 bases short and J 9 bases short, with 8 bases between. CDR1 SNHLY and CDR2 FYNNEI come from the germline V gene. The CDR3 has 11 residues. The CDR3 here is CASSRRGEQFF. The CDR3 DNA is TGTGCCAGCAGTAGACGGGGTGAGCAGTTCTTC. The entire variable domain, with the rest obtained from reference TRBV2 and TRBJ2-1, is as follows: EPEVTQTPSHQVTQMGQEVILRCVPISNHLYFYWYRQILGQKVEFLVSFYNNEISEKSEIFDDQFSVERPDGSNFTLKIRSTKLEDSAMYFCASSRRGEQFFGPGTRLTVL.

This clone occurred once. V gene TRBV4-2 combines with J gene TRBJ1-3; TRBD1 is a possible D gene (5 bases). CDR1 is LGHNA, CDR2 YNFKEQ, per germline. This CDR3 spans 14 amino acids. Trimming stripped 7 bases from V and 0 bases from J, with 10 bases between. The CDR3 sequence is CASTDSASGNTIYF. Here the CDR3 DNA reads TGTGCCAGCACTGACAGCGCCTCTGGAAACACCATATATTTT.

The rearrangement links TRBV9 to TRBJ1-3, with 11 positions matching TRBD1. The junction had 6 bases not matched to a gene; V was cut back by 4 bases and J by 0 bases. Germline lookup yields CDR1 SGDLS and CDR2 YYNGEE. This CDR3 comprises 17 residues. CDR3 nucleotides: TGTGCCAGCAGCCCACAGGGGACAGGGGGCTCTGGAAACACCATATATTTT. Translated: CASSPQGTGGSGNTIYF.

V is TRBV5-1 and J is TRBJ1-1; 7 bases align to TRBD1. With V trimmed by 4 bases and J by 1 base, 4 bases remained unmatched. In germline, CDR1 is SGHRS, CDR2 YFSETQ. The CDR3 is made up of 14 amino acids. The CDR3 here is CASSTTGENTEAFF. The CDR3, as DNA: TGCGCCAGCAGCACAACAGGGGAGAACACTGAAGCTTTCTTT.

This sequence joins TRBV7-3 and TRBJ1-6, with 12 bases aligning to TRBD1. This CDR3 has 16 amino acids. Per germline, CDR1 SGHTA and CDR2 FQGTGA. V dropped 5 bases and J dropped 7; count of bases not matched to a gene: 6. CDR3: CASSASGTGGNSPLHF. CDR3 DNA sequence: TGTGCCAGCAGCGCCTCCGGGACAGGGGGCAATTCACCCCTCCACTTT. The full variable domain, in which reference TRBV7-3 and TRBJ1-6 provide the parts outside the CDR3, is GAGVSQTPSNKVTEKGKYVELRCDPISGHTALYWYRQSLGQGPEFLIYFQGTGAADDSGLPNDRFFAVRPEGSVSTLKIQRTERGDSAVYLCASSASGTGGNSPLHFGNGTRLTVT.

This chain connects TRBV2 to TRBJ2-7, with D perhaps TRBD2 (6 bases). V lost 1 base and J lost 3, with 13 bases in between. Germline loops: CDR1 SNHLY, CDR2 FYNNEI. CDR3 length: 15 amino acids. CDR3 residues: CASSEGSGVYYEQYF. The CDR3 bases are TGTGCCAGCAGTGAAGGTAGCGGAGTTTACTACGAGCAGTACTTC.

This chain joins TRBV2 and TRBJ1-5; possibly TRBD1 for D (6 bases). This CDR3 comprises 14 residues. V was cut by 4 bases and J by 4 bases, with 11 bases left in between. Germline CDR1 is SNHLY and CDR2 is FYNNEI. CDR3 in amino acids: CASSGAGANQPQHF. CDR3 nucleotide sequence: TGTGCCAGCAGTGGGGCAGGGGCAAATCAGCCCCAGCATTTT.

The CDR3 region has the DNA TGCGCCAGCAGCCAACAGGGGTATGGCTACACCTTC. Translated: CASSQQGYGYTF. The chain employs TRBV4-1 and TRBJ1-2; D may be TRBD1 (6 bases). CDR3 length: 12 residues. Looked up from germline, CDR1 is MGHRA and CDR2 is YSYEKL. Trimming left V 2 bases short and J 5 bases short, with 6 bases between.